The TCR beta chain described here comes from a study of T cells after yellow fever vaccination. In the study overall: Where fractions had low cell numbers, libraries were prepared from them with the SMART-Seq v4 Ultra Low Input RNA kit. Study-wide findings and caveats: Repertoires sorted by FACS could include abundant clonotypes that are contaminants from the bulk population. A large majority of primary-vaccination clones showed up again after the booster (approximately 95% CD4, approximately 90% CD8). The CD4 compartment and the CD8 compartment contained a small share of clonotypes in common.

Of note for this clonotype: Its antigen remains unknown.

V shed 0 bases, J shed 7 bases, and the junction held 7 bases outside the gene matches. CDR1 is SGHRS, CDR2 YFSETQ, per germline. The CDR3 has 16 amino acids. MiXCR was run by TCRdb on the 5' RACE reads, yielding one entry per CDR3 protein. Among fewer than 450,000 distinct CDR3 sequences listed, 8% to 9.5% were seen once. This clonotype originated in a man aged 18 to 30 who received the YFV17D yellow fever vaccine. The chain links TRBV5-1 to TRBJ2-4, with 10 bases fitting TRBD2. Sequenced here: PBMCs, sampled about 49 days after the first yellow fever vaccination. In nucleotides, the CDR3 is TGCGCCAGCAGCTTGGAGGCTAGCGGGGGTTTGAACATTCAGTACTTC. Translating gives CASSLEASGGLNIQYF.